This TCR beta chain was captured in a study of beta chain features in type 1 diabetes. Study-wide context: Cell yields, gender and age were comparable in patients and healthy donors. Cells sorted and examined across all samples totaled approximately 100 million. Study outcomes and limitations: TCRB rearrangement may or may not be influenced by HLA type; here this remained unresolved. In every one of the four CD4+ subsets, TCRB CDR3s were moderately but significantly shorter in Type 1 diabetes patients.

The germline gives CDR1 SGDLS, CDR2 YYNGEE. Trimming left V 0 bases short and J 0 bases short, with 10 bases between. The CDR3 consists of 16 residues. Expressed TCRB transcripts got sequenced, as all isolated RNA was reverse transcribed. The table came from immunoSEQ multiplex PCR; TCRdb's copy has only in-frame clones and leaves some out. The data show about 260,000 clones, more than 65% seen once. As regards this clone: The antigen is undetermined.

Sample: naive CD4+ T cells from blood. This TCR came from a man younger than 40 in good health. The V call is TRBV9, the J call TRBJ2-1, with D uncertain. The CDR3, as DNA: TGTGCCAGCAGCGTAGTAGGTCAAAACTCCTACAATGAGCAGTTCTTC. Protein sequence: CASSVVGQNSYNEQFF.